This T cell receptor (beta chain) was profiled in a study of cytomegalovirus exposure and HLA in healthy donors. Study results and limitations: Subsequent analysis revealed that first-cohort TCR clusters tended to co-occur in the roughly 120 validation repertoires. Confirmation in vitro established that a few CMV-associated chains were specific for CMV antigens. Cytomegalovirus-associated status was assigned to 150 to 200 TCR beta chains.

Method: immunoSEQ multiplex PCR; TCRdb's copy keeps in-frame clones and lacks some. The sample has roughly 70,000 clones; roughly 96% are singletons. Germline loops: CDR1 SGHNT, CDR2 YYREEE (reference sequence). Trimming took 2 bases from V and 3 from J; bases not matched to a gene: 5. This CDR3 contains 15 residues. About this clone itself: Its antigen is unknown.

The origin of this receptor is a man aged 18-30 years in good health and CMV-seronegative. V usage is TRBV5-4 and J usage is TRBJ2-7; 10 nucleotides align to TRBD1. Sequences were obtained from PBMCs. CDR3 region: CASSFSGTGDYEQYF. CDR3 sequence (DNA): TGTGCCAGCAGCTTTTCCGGGACAGGGGACTACGAGCAGTACTTC.